This section outlines one T cell receptor (beta chain) sequence together with its context. Its antigen is currently not known. No base qualities exist here, and no much larger clone lies one base off it. Each collaborating institution followed its own protocols to collect whole blood in K2EDTA tubes. For TCRbeta analysis, collaborators shipped samples as frozen whole blood, isolated PBMCs, or DNA extracted from either of those sample types. The data belong to a study of blood T cell repertoires in COVID-19 (dated by TCRdb to 2019 to 2021). General notes on the study: Samples from collaborators originated in the United States, Italy and Spain and spanned both the acute and convalescent phases of COVID-19. The prospective study material was composed of cDNA or gDNA derived from T cells, B-cell-depleted T cells, or PBMCs. The dataset comprised deeply sampled blood TCRbeta repertoires from subjects exposed to, actively infected with, or recovered from COVID-19. The repertoires were released in a freely available public database meant as a resource for research on the immune response to SARS-CoV-2. Samples came from the ongoing ImmuneRACE study (first 160 participants) plus 1,254 subjects from 6 global collaborators. A de-identified subject ID, COVID-19 status, age in years and sex were almost always included in the sample metadata. Where HLA class I and class II types were available, the types were taken from metadata supplied by the sample provider, not from assay-based typing. Paper-wide results and their limitations: How much clinical and demographic metadata was included differed by source and by participant, and the metadata was provided uncurated.

Here V drops 2 bases and J drops 8 bases, and the junction holds 3 bases not matched to any gene. The CDR3 has 14 amino acids, counting the end cysteine and phenylalanine. Here the CDR3 DNA is all that survives: 42 bases in frame from base 1. The germline V gene (reference sequence) yields WNHNN for CDR1 and SYGVQD for CDR2. TCRbeta CDR3 regions were amplified from genomic DNA by means of the immunoSEQ Assay, a bias-controlled multiplex PCR. For the original study's pipeline: The number of nucleated cells in each sample was estimated from the amplification of reference gene primers within the assay. To quantify the absolute abundance of each unique TCRbeta CDR3 rearrangement, sequence reads were collapsed and filtered. For each sample, productive Simpson clonality was calculated by taking the square root of Simpson's diversity index across productive rearrangements. Not all clones reach the TCRdb copy of this immuneACCESS table, which keeps in-frame sequences only. Checked studies attribute under half of the gap to unresolved V genes and leave the rest unexplained. D and trimming come from the DNA, and the V and J calls and clone size come from that table. The sample data list around 250,000 clones, and 82% of these were observed just once. About 3.4% of the sample lies in the top ten.

The origin of this receptor is a woman under 30 with acute or convalescent COVID-19. The sequenced sample consisted of peripheral blood. The V gene is TRBV10-1 and the J gene is TRBJ2-1, with 10 bases aligning to TRBD1. At the DNA level, the sequence is TGCGCCAGCAGTGAGGAAGGGACAGGGGATGAGCAGTTCTTC. This codes for CASSEEGTGDEQFF.